This passage covers 5 T cell receptor beta chains from one sample sequenced in a study of blood T cell repertoires in COVID-19. Repertoires were generated with immunoSEQ multiplex PCR, while TCRdb's copy carries only in-frame clones and drops some. The repertoire holds 250,000 to 350,000 clones, with roughly nine tenths as singletons. Sequencing was carried out using PBMCs or T cells enriched from blood (not recorded which). The source of these receptors is a woman younger than 30 who had recovered from COVID-19.

The chain links TRBV7-2 to TRBJ1-3; TRBD1 aligns across 9 bases. The CDR3 is 15 amino acids. Germline V gene data show CDR1 as SGHTA and CDR2 as FQGNSA. V lost 3 bases, J lost 6 bases, and 6 bases stayed unmatched. CDR3 residues: CASSFDRGTQNTIYF. The CDR3 nucleotides read TGTGCCAGCAGCTTCGACAGGGGGACTCAAAACACCATATATTTT.

The CDR3 coding sequence is TGTGCCAGCAGTCGGGACAGCTATGGCTACACCTTC. It translates to CASSRDSYGYTF. The chain employs TRBV7-9 and TRBJ1-2, with TRBD1 matching 7 bases. Germline V CDR1 and CDR2: SEHNR, FQNEAQ (reference sequence). This CDR3 is built from 12 residues. Trimming at V came to 6 bases and at J to 4 bases, leaving 2 bases not matched to a gene.

This clone showed up just once. The rearrangement uses TRBV19 and TRBJ2-1, with 8 bases identical to TRBD1. CDR3 length equals 14 residues. The V segment lost 10 bases and the J segment 7 bases; nucleotides outside the gene matches: 12. The germline gives CDR1 LNHDA, CDR2 SQIVND (reference sequence). For the CDR3, the DNA is TGTGCCACCATGGACAGGGTTCGGTCGAATGAGCAGTTCTTC. It translates to CATMDRVRSNEQFF.

The chain joins TRBV5-1 to TRBJ1-6; D uncertain. Germline V CDR1 and CDR2: SGHRS, YFSETQ. The CDR3 sequence is 13 residues long. Trimming took off 4 bases at V and 10 bases at J, with 12 bases between the two ends. The CDR3 is CASSRNRESPLHF. The CDR3 DNA sequence: TGCGCCAGCAGCCGTAACCGGGAATCACCCCTCCACTTT.

The chain uses TRBV11-3 and TRBJ2-2, with 8 bases lining up with TRBD1. The V segment lost 4 bases and the J segment 4 bases; nucleotides outside the gene matches: 2. The germline V gene has CDR1 SGHNT and CDR2 YENEEA. The CDR3 has 14 amino acids. Here the CDR3 reads CASSYTGGTGELFF. CDR3 nucleotides: TGTGCCAGCAGCTATACAGGGGGCACCGGGGAGCTGTTTTTT.